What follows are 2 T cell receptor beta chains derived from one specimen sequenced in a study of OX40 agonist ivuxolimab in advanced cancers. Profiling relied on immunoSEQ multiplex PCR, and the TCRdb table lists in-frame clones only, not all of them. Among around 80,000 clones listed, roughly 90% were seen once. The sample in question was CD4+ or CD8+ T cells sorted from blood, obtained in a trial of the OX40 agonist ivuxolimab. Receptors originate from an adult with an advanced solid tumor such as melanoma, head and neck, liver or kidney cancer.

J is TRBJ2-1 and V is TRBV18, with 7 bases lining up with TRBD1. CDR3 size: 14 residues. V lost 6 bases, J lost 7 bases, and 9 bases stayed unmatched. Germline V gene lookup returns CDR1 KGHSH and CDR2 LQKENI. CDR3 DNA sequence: TGTGCCAGCTCTGTCCGACAGGGTTTGAATGAGCAGTTCTTC. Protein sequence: CASSVRQGLNEQFF.

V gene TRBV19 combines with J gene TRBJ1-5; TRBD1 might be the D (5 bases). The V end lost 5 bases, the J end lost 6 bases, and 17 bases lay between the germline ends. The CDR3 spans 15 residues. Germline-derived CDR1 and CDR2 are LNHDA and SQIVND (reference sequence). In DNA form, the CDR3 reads TGTGCCAGTAGTGAGCAGGGTGTGATGGGTCAGCCCCAGCATTTT. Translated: CASSEQGVMGQPQHF.